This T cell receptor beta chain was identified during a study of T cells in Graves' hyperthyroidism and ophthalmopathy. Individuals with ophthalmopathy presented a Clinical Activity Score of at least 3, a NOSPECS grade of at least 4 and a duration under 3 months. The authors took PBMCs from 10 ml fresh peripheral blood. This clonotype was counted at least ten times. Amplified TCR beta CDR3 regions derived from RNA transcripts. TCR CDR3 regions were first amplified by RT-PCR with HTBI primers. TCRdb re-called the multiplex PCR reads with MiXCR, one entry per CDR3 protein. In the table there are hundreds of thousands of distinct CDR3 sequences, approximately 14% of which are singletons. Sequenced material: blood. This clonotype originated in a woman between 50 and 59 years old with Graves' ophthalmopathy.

In nucleotides, the CDR3 is TGTGCCACCAGTGATCGGGGGGTCGGCGGGGAGCTGTTTTTT. It encodes CATSDRGVGGELFF. The rearrangement uses TRBV24-1 and TRBJ2-2; the match to TRBD2 covers 7 bases. V gave up 3 bases and J gave up 7 bases; unmatched junction bases: 4. The CDR3 length is 14 residues. CDR1 and CDR2 from the germline V gene are KGHDR and SFDVKD.